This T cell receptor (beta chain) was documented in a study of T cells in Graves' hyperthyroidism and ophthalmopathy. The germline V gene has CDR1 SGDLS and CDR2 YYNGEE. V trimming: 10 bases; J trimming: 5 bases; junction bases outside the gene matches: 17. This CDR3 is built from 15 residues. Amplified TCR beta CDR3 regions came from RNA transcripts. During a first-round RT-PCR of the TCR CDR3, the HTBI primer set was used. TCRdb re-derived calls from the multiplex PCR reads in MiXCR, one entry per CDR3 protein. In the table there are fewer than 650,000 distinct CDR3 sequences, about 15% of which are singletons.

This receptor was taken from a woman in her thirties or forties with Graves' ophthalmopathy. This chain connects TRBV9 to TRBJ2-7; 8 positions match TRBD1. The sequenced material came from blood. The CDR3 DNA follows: TGTGCCGGAGGATTAAGTGTGCAGGGGGCCAACGAGCAGTACTTC. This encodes CAGGLSVQGANEQYF. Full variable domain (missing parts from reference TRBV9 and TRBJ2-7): DSGVTQTPKHLITATGQRVTLRCSPRSGDLSVYWYQQSLDQGLQFLIQYYNGEERAKGNILERFSAQQFPDLHSELNLSSLELGDSALYFCAGGLSVQGANEQYFGPGTRLTVT.